The rows below give T cell receptor beta chains drawn from one sample of a study of beta chain features in type 1 diabetes. The method was immunoSEQ multiplex PCR; TCRdb's version includes in-frame clones alone and lacks a portion of them. Of about half a million clones in the sample, around 30% are singletons; the top ten hold 0.05% to 0.065%. Sequencing was performed on naive CD4+ T cells from blood. These receptors were obtained from a man aged 18-30 years in good health. CDR3s include the opening cysteine and the closing phenylalanine or tryptophan. A D gene is named only where the DNA matches it firmly. A clone size is listed for some rows: how often the clone was seen (once, few, many), or a class if it is expanded.

D	J	size	V	DNA	CDR3
.	TRBJ2-1	.	TRBV11-3	TGTGCCAGCAGGGGGGACAATGAGCAGTTCTTC	CASRGDNEQFF
.	TRBJ1-1	.	TRBV11-2	TGTGCCAGCAGCTCCACTCGGGGGACTGAAGCTTTCTTT	CASSSTRGTEAFF
.	TRBJ2-5	.	TRBV11-2	TGTGCCAGCAGCTTTGCCGGAGGAGTGGGAGAGACCCAGTACTTC	CASSFAGGVGETQYF
.	TRBJ2-7	.	TRBV19	TGTGCCAGTAGTATAGCTGGTAGCGGAGCCCCCTACGAGCAGTACTTC	CASSIAGSGAPYEQYF
TRBD2	TRBJ2-7	.	TRBV5-4	TGTGCCAGCAGCCCGGGACTAGCGGAACCCTACGAGCAGTACTTC	CASSPGLAEPYEQYF
TRBD2	TRBJ2-7	once	TRBV7-2	TGTGCCAGCAGCCTAGAGGCCCGAGCGGGAGTCTCTAAGTACGAGCAGTACTTC	CASSLEARAGVSKYEQYF
.	TRBJ2-1	.	TRBV30	TGTGCCTGGAGTGTACTGAGGGCTGAGCAGTTCTTC	CAWSVLRAEQFF
.	TRBJ2-2	few	TRBV7-9	TGTGCCAGCTTGAGGCAGGGAGGAGCCGGGGAGCTGTTTTTT	CASLRQGGAGELFF
.	TRBJ2-7	.	TRBV12-5	TGTGCTAGTGGTTTGGTAGTGTCGACAGGTAGTACCTACGAGCAGTACTTC	CASGLVVSTGSTYEQYF
TRBD2	TRBJ2-1	once	TRBV2	TGTGCCAGCAGTGACCGACTAGCGGGAGGGGAGGAGCAGTTCTTC	CASSDRLAGGEEQFF
TRBD2	TRBJ2-1	.	TRBV5-6	TGTGCCAGCAGCCGTGTCCCAAGCGGGAGGGCCTACAATGAGCAGTTCTTC	CASSRVPSGRAYNEQFF
.	TRBJ1-5	.	TRBV16	TGTGCCAGCAGCCAATCGGGCAGGGATCAGCCCCAGCATTTT	CASSQSGRDQPQHF
.	TRBJ1-1	.	TRBV28	TGTGCCAGCAGTTTGGGGACTGTCCTGAACACTGAAGCTTTCTTT	CASSLGTVLNTEAFF
.	TRBJ2-7	.	TRBV29-1	TGCAGCGTTAGGGATTACGAGCAGTACTTC	CSVRDYEQYF
TRBD2	TRBJ2-3	few	TRBV2	TGTGCCAGCAGTGAAAGGACTAGCGGATACACAGATACGCAGTATTTT	CASSERTSGYTDTQYF
.	TRBJ2-5	.	TRBV7-8	TGTGCCAGCACCGCGAGCGGTAGAGAGACCCAGTACTTC	CASTASGRETQYF
.	TRBJ2-7	.	TRBV5-1	TGCGCCAGCAGCTTCGGGGACCGATACGAGCAGTACTTC	CASSFGDRYEQYF
.	TRBJ1-1	.	TRBV25-1	TGTGCCAGCAGTCCGGGAACGAACACTGAAGCTTTCTTT	CASSPGTNTEAFF
.	TRBJ2-3	.	TRBV6-5	TGTGCCAGCAGCGCCATAGCGGATACGCAGTATTTT	CASSAIADTQYF
.	TRBJ1-2	.	TRBV5-4	TGTGCCAGCAGCCCAGGGGACTATGGCTACACCTTC	CASSPGDYGYTF
.	TRBJ2-5	few	TRBV6-1	TGTGCCAGCAGTGTGCAGAGGTTACTAAGAGAGACCCAGTACTTC	CASSVQRLLRETQYF
.	TRBJ2-7	.	TRBV5-1	TGCGCCAGCAGCGCAAGTCGGGTATACGAGCAGTACTTC	CASSASRVYEQYF
TRBD2	TRBJ2-1	few	TRBV11-2	TGTGCCAGCAGCTTGAGACTAGCGGGTCTCCACAATGAGCAGTTCTTC	CASSLRLAGLHNEQFF
.	TRBJ2-3	few	TRBV6-6	TGTGCCAGCAGACGAGCTAGCACAGATACGCAGTATTTT	CASRRASTDTQYF
TRBD1	TRBJ2-7	.	TRBV29-1	TGCAGCGCAGGACAGGGGGTCTACGAGCAGTACTTC	CSAGQGVYEQYF
.	TRBJ2-1	.	TRBV2	TGTGCCAGCAGTGCACTAGCATATGAGCAGTTCTTC	CASSALAYEQFF
.	TRBJ2-7	.	TRBV9	TGTGCCAGCAGCGTAGCGGAACAGCTCCACGAGCAGTACTTC	CASSVAEQLHEQYF
.	TRBJ2-1	few	TRBV29-1	TGCAGCGCCCTCGGGGGCGGGACTCGGGATGAGCAGTTCTTC	CSALGGGTRDEQFF
.	TRBJ2-7	few	TRBV25-1	TGTGCCAGCAGTGGGCTAGCTAGCTCCTACGAGCAGTACTTC	CASSGLASSYEQYF
TRBD2	TRBJ2-1	.	TRBV10-3	TGTGCCATCAGTGAGCAGGCTAGCGGATCAAACTACAATGAGCAGTTCTTC	CAISEQASGSNYNEQFF
.	TRBJ2-5	.	TRBV5-5	TGTGCCAGCAGCTTGGAGAGAACCCAGTACTTC	CASSLERTQYF
TRBD1	TRBJ2-1	few	TRBV19	TGTGCCAGTAGTCGGACAGGGACCCGTACGGATGAGCAGTTCTTC	CASSRTGTRTDEQFF
.	TRBJ2-1	.	TRBV5-4	TGTGCCAGCAGCTTGGACGGCACTGAGCAGTTCTTC	CASSLDGTEQFF
.	TRBJ2-7	.	TRBV28	TGTGCCAGCAGTTTCTTGGACTACGAGCAGTACTTC	CASSFLDYEQYF
.	TRBJ2-1	.	TRBV29-1	TGCAGCGTTGGGGGGAGTAGCGGATTCTCCTACAATGAGCAGTTCTTC	CSVGGSSGFSYNEQFF
TRBD1	TRBJ1-1	.	TRBV25-1	TGTGCCAGCAGTGAGGGGACAGTCGAAGCTTTCTTT	CASSEGTVEAFF
.	TRBJ2-1	.	TRBV19	TGTGCCAGTAGTATAGCCCAGAGTGTCGCTCGGTTCTTC	CASSIAQSVARFF
.	TRBJ1-1	.	TRBV28	TGTGCCAGCAGTTTAGCAGCGACAAGAGAAGCTTTCTTT	CASSLAATREAFF
TRBD1	TRBJ1-2	.	TRBV5-4	TGTGCCAGCAGCCCGATCGACAGGGCCTCAAAATCAGACTATGGCTACACCTTC	CASSPIDRASKSDYGYTF
.	TRBJ2-7	.	TRBV15	TGTGCCACCAGCAGAGACCTGGGGGGCTACGAGCAGTACTTC	CATSRDLGGYEQYF
.	TRBJ2-7	.	TRBV25-1	TGTGCCAGCAGTGCTTCGGGGTTCGAAGAGGACGAGCAGTACTTC	CASSASGFEEDEQYF